A selection of T cell receptor beta chains follows, all from one sample in a study of blood T cell repertoires in COVID-19. The protocol was immunoSEQ multiplex PCR, while the TCRdb copy is restricted to in-frame clones and leaves out a portion. Among approximately 440,000 clones, about nine tenths were seen once, and the ten largest hold around 0.64%. Sequences were obtained from PBMCs or T cells enriched from blood (not recorded which). These receptors came from a young woman who had recovered from COVID-19. CDR3s include the opening cysteine and the closing phenylalanine or tryptophan. D genes are given only for firm matches. Clone size is given for some rows only: seen once, a few or many times, or a class if the clone is expanded.

size | J | D | V | CDR3 | DNA
NA | TRBJ1-2 | NA | TRBV2 | CASSGVTGLGPHTF | TGTGCCAGCAGTGGGGTGACAGGTCTGGGACCGCACACCTTC
NA | TRBJ1-2 | NA | TRBV30 | CAWSVGAGNYGYTF | TGTGCCTGGAGTGTAGGGGCAGGAAACTATGGCTACACCTTC
NA | TRBJ2-3 | TRBD1 | TRBV15 | CATSRIGTGRTDTQYF | TGTGCCACCAGCAGAATTGGGACAGGGAGGACAGATACGCAGTATTTT
NA | TRBJ1-1 | TRBD1 | TRBV5-1 | CASSSGTDMNTEAFF | TGCGCCAGCAGCTCCGGGACAGACATGAACACTGAAGCTTTCTTT
few | TRBJ1-3 | NA | TRBV11-2 | CASSSYRVRRNTIYF | TGTGCCAGCAGCTCCTACAGGGTCAGGCGGAACACCATATATTTT
NA | TRBJ1-1 | NA | TRBV29-1 | CSVGTRLREGSTEAFF | TGCAGCGTGGGAACCAGATTGAGGGAGGGGAGTACTGAAGCTTTCTTT
NA | TRBJ2-2 | NA | TRBV5-1 | CASSLVSAGELFF | TGCGCCAGCAGCTTGGTATCCGCCGGGGAGCTGTTTTTT
NA | TRBJ2-3 | TRBD1 | TRBV5-1 | CASSPIPGGQGPDTQYF | TGCGCCAGCAGCCCTATACCCGGCGGACAGGGCCCAGATACGCAGTATTTT
NA | TRBJ1-2 | NA | TRBV6-4 | CASSSTGNAYGYTF | TGTGCCAGCAGTTCTACAGGAAATGCCTATGGCTACACCTTC
NA | TRBJ2-7 | NA | TRBV12-3/TRBV12-4 | CASSLRRDYEQYF | TGTGCCAGCAGCCTAAGACGGGACTACGAGCAGTACTTC
NA | TRBJ1-5 | NA | TRBV30 | CAWSPGAEQPQHF | TGTGCCTGGAGTCCAGGGGCCGAGCAGCCCCAGCATTTT
NA | TRBJ1-6 | NA | TRBV2 | CASSDRIANSPLHF | TGTGCCAGCAGTGACAGGATCGCCAATTCACCCCTCCACTTT
NA | TRBJ1-2 | NA | TRBV5-6 | CASSLFDQVFGYTF | TGTGCCAGCAGCTTGTTCGATCAGGTGTTTGGCTACACCTTC
NA | TRBJ2-5 | TRBD1 | TRBV7-8 | CASSSQGTSDRGTETQYF | TGTGCCAGCAGCTCCCAAGGCACCTCTGACAGGGGAACAGAGACCCAGTACTTC
NA | TRBJ2-5 | NA | TRBV10-3 | CAISEPGAKASSPPQYF | TGTGCCATCAGTGAGCCTGGAGCAAAGGCTAGCAGCCCGCCCCAGTACTTC
NA | TRBJ1-5 | NA | TRBV18 | CASSHSGALNNQPQHF | TGTGCCAGCTCCCATTCAGGGGCCCTAAACAATCAGCCCCAGCATTTT
NA | TRBJ1-6 | NA | TRBV7-2 | CASSPAGTGDSPLHF | TGTGCCAGCAGCCCAGCGGGGACGGGTGATTCACCCCTCCACTTT
NA | TRBJ2-7 | NA | TRBV3-1/TRBV3-2 | CASSLRGEWSSYEQYF | TGTGCCAGCAGCCTCAGGGGAGAGTGGAGCTCCTACGAGCAGTACTTC
NA | TRBJ1-4 | TRBD1 | TRBV2 | CASSSRQGITLAPVLKLFF | TGTGCCAGCAGTTCCAGACAGGGGATTACCCTAGCCCCAGTCCTAAAACTGTTTTTT
NA | TRBJ1-1 | NA | TRBV5-4 | CASSSRGLGEAFF | TGTGCCAGCAGCTCCCGGGGTTTGGGAGAAGCTTTCTTT
NA | TRBJ1-1 | NA | TRBV6-5 | CASSLQEENTEAFF | TGTGCCAGCAGCCTACAGGAAGAGAACACTGAAGCTTTCTTT
NA | TRBJ1-2 | NA | TRBV7-2 | CASTSREAAGFYGYTF | TGTGCCAGCACCTCCCGAGAGGCGGCCGGGTTCTATGGCTACACCTTC